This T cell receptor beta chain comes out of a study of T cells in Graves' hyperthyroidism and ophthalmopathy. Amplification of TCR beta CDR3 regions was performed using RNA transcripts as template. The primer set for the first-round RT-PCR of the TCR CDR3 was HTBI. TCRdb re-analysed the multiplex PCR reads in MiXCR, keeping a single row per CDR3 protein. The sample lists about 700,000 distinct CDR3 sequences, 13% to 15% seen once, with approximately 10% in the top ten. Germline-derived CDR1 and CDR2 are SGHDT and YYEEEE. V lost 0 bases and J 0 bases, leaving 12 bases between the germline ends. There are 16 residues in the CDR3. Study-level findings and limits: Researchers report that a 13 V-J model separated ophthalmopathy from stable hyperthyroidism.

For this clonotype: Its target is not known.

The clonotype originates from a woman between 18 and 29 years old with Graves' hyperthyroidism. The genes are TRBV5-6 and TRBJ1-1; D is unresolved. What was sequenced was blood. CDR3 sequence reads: CASSLGRKSMNTEAFF. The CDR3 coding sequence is TGTGCCAGCAGCTTGGGGCGGAAGTCCATGAACACTGAAGCTTTCTTT.